This TCR beta chain was observed in a study of blood T cells in healthy people across ages. The wider study: About one barcoded beta molecule per two T cells was the capture yield of template switching. General study results and limits: The recorded TCR beta diversity per million T cells decreased in a roughly linear manner with age.

It was with a sample-barcoded 5' primer and a J-beta primer mix that a second PCR of about 6 to 11 cycles was run. Sequencing recovered at least 3 million CDR3-containing paired-end reads from each sample. MiXCR was run by TCRdb on the 5' RACE reads, yielding one entry per CDR3 protein. This table has approximately 1,100,000 distinct CDR3 sequences, less than 50% appearing once. This clonotype was found a few times. What it binds is unknown. The CDR3 is 15 amino acids. CDR1 SNHLY and CDR2 FYNNEI come from the germline V gene. The trim removed 6 bases at V and 1 base at J, leaving 6 bases unmatched. Every sample gave at least 6 micrograms of total RNA when it was extracted.

Sequencing input: blood. V usage is TRBV2 and J usage is TRBJ2-5; 9 positions match TRBD2. The origin of this receptor is a woman aged 60-75 years in good health. The CDR3 reads CASRIAGARQETQYF. The CDR3 DNA is TGTGCCAGCAGGATAGCGGGGGCTCGCCAAGAGACCCAGTACTTC.